Each of the 16 T cell receptor beta chains below was sequenced from the same sample in a study of blood T cell repertoires in COVID-19. Sequencing was performed with immunoSEQ multiplex PCR; in TCRdb, only in-frame clones are kept and a portion is missing. Of some 110,000 clones in the sample, roughly 79% were seen once. Sequenced: peripheral blood. These receptors came from a man aged 65 to 85 with active or convalescent COVID-19.

This chain links TRBV3-1 (or the pseudogene TRBV3-2) with TRBJ1-1; D unresolved. Germline lookup yields CDR1 LGHDT and CDR2 YNNKEL (reference sequence). There are 12 residues in the CDR3. Deletions cut 4 bases from V and 1 base from J, with 4 bases between. The CDR3 DNA sequence: TGTGCCAGCAGCCGACAGAACACTGAAGCTTTCTTT. Protein product: CASSRQNTEAFF.

The gene calls are TRBV19 and TRBJ2-1; 14 nucleotides align to TRBD2. This CDR3 has 16 residues. The V segment lost 2 bases and the J segment 9 bases; nucleotides outside the gene matches: 6. CDR1 LNHDA and CDR2 SQIVND come from the germline V gene (reference sequence). The chain's CDR3 is CASSIRETSGGGEQFF. The CDR3 DNA reads as TGTGCCAGTAGTATAAGAGAGACTAGCGGGGGGGGTGAGCAGTTCTTC. The full variable domain, with the rest looked up from reference TRBV19 and TRBJ2-1, is DGGITQSPKYLFRKEGQNVTLSCEQNLNHDAMYWYRQDPGQGLRLIYYSQIVNDFQKGDIAEGYSVSREKKESFPLTVTSAQKNPTAFYLCASSIRETSGGGEQFFGPGTRLTVL.

This chain uses TRBV11-2 with TRBJ2-1; D is possibly TRBD1 (5 bases). V gave up 4 bases and J gave up 6 bases, with 13 bases separating them. The CDR3 spans 14 residues. In germline, CDR1 is SGHAT, CDR2 FQNNGV. CDR3 amino acids: CASSSRTSANEQFF. CDR3 DNA: TGTGCCAGCAGCTCCCGGACATCAGCCAATGAGCAGTTCTTC.

V and J are TRBV18 and TRBJ1-1; D call uncertain. CDR3 length: 15 residues. Germline CDR1 and CDR2: KGHSH and LQKENI. V was shortened by 3 bases and J by 1 base, with 12 bases between the two germline ends. DNA for the CDR3: TGTGCCAGCTCACCGACCCGGGTGCGGAACACTGAAGCTTTCTTT. Translating gives CASSPTRVRNTEAFF.

The chain couples TRBV4-3 to TRBJ2-1; the match to TRBD2 covers 8 bases. The CDR3 loop spans 17 amino acids. In germline, CDR1 is LGHNA, CDR2 YSLEER. After removal of 0 bases from V and 4 bases from J, the junction contained 8 bases not matched to a gene. The CDR3 coding sequence is TGCGCCAGCAGCCAAGATTCGGCGGGGGGCCTTTACAATGAGCAGTTCTTC. This codes for CASSQDSAGGLYNEQFF.

This clone has a count of ten or more. The chain recombines TRBV19 with TRBJ1-2, with D uncertain. V shed 4 bases and J shed 3 bases, with 6 bases lying between them. CDR3 size: 12 residues. Germline V gene lookup returns CDR1 LNHDA and CDR2 SQIVND (reference sequence). The CDR3 loop reads CASSTQYYGYTF. Here the CDR3 DNA reads TGTGCCAGTAGTACACAGTACTATGGCTACACCTTC.

This clone was observed a few times. The junction differs from germline at one of its ends, possibly a read error. The rearrangement links TRBV24-1 to TRBJ2-1; TRBD1 might be the D (6 bases). The CDR3 spans 12 residues. The V gene's germline CDR1 is KGHDR and CDR2 SFDVKD. CDR3 coding DNA: TGTGCCACCAGTGACCCCGTAGGGGGTTTGCTCTTC. Translating it yields CATSDPVGGLLF.

The chain uses TRBV2 and TRBJ1-5; tentative D call: TRBD1 (6 bases). The CDR3 has 15 amino acids. CDR1 is SNHLY, CDR2 FYNNEI, per germline. Deletions cut 5 bases from V and 4 bases from J, with 15 bases between. CDR3 region: CASSTGTVGNQPQHF. In DNA form, the CDR3 reads TGTGCCAGCAGTACAGGGACCGTAGGGAATCAGCCCCAGCATTTT.

The chain employs TRBV6-2 or TRBV6-3 and TRBJ1-1; the D gene is possibly TRBD1 (5 bases). Germline loops: CDR1 MNHEY, CDR2 SVGEGT. The length of the CDR3 is 15 residues. The germline V and J ends were trimmed by 6 bases and 7 bases, with 21 bases remaining between them. The CDR3 nucleotides are TGTGCCAGCAGCACAAGACAGCGGGAAGGGAATGAAGCTTTCTTT. This codes for CASSTRQREGNEAFF.

This clone was observed once. In nucleotides, the CDR3 is TGCGCCAGCAGCCAAGATCCCCCTGGGAGGGCCGGGTTGGAGACCCAGTACTTC. This encodes CASSQDPPGRAGLETQYF. The chain combines TRBV4-3 with TRBJ2-5; 7 nucleotides agree with TRBD2. The ends lost 0 bases at V and 5 bases at J; junction bases unmatched: 15. CDR1 and CDR2 (germline): LGHNA, YSLEER. There are 18 residues in the CDR3.

The chain couples TRBV28 to TRBJ1-2, with TRBD1 identical over 7 bases. The CDR3 is made up of 16 amino acids. V shed 5 bases and J 5 bases; nucleotides not matched to a gene: 14. Germline V gene data show CDR1 as MDHEN and CDR2 as SYDVKM. In DNA form, the CDR3 reads TGTGCCAGCAGTCCCGGCGGTTCGGGACAGCAATATGGCTACACCTTC. Residues: CASSPGGSGQQYGYTF.

The chain recombines TRBV5-1 with TRBJ1-4; 8 bases are shared with TRBD1. This CDR3 has 14 amino acids. V dropped 5 bases and J dropped 8; count of bases not matched to a gene: 8. The germline CDR1 and CDR2 sequences are SGHRS and YFSETQ. CDR3 DNA sequence: TGCGCCAGCAGTCCCGGGACAGGAGTCGAAAAACTGTTTTTT. It yields the protein CASSPGTGVEKLFF.

This clone was seen only a few times. The chain employs TRBV6-4 and TRBJ1-1; 10 nucleotides match TRBD1. The V and J ends lost 5 bases and 9 bases, in that order; junction bases with no gene match: 9. This CDR3 region has 14 residues. The V gene's germline CDR1 is MRHNA and CDR2 SNTAGT. The CDR3 nucleotides read TGTGCCAGCAGTTCCAACCCGGGACAGGGGCAAGCTTTCTTT. This sequence encodes CASSSNPGQGQAFF.

The chain joins TRBV11-2 to TRBJ2-7; 10 nucleotides match TRBD2. Germline values: CDR1 SGHAT, CDR2 FQNNGV. This CDR3 spans 16 amino acids. Trimming at V came to 4 bases and at J to 2 bases, leaving 8 bases not matched to a gene. The CDR3 DNA is TGTGCCAGCAGCTCGTCGACTAGCGGGTTCCCCTACGAGCAGTACTTC. Translating it yields CASSSSTSGFPYEQYF.

The chain links TRBV11-3 to TRBJ2-2; D is undetermined. Germline values: CDR1 SGHNT, CDR2 YENEEA. The CDR3 consists of 12 residues. Trimming cost V 6 bases and J 2 bases, with 4 bases left between them. The CDR3 protein is CASSSNTGELFF. In nucleotides, the CDR3 is TGTGCCAGCAGTAGCAACACCGGGGAGCTGTTTTTT.

The rearrangement uses TRBV2 and TRBJ2-2, with TRBD1 matching over 9 bases. The CDR3 is 18 residues long. CDR1 is SNHLY, CDR2 FYNNEI, per germline. With 4 bases clipped from V and 6 bases from J, the junction kept 15 bases outside the gene matches. CDR3 region: CASSAPGQGRGTAGELFF. In nucleotides, the CDR3 is TGTGCCAGCAGTGCACCGGGACAGGGACGAGGAACGGCCGGGGAGCTGTTTTTT.